The clone carrying this TCR beta chain came up a few times. Its target is not known. Using its own MiXCR run on the reads, TCRdb lists one record per CDR3 protein. This sample has 570,000 or so distinct CDR3 sequences, with 40% found just once. The source of the sample is a study of T cell repertoires in cytomegalovirus infection. On the study more broadly: The study used recently identified HLA-C-restricted and well-studied HLA-B-restricted CMV epitopes. CMV infection together with matching HLA type was indicated by public TCR beta signatures. Regarding the study as a whole: HLA-C-restricted, CMV-specific TCR beta clonotypes were dominant ex vivo.

The specimen was cultured PBMCs, collected from culture after CMV antigen stimulation. This clonotype originated in a human donor in good health (CMV status not recorded). Some clones in this sample may be carry-over from other donors' samples.

CDR3 sequence (DNA): TGTGCCAGCAGCCCAGGGCAGGGGGCATCGAATGAGCAGTTCTTC. This codes for CASSPGQGASNEQFF. The V call is TRBV11-3, the J call TRBJ2-1; TRBD1 matches 8 bases. Looked up from germline, CDR1 is SGHNT and CDR2 is YENEEA. The CDR3 length is 15 residues. V was pared by 5 bases and J by 7 bases, with 10 bases of the junction left unmatched.